This TCR beta chain is drawn from a study of T cell changes during pregnancy in multiple sclerosis. With 4 bases clipped from V and 6 bases from J, the junction kept 20 bases outside the gene matches. Germline loops: CDR1 GTSNPN, CDR2 SVGIG (reference sequence). CDR3 length: 18 amino acids. Produced via immunoSEQ multiplex PCR; TCRdb's table is partial and in-frame only. Of 40,000 to 45,000 clones in the sample, 89% were seen once. The material was CD4+ T cells from peripheral blood mononuclear cells, obtained in the first trimester of pregnancy. This sequence was found in a female donor with multiple sclerosis, enrolled in a pregnancy study. The chain combines TRBV30 with TRBJ1-2, with TRBD1 matching 10 bases. The CDR3 loop reads CAWTPPGTGVIGYNGYTF. The CDR3, as DNA: TGTGCCTGGACCCCACCCGGGACAGGGGTAATCGGCTATAATGGCTACACCTTC.